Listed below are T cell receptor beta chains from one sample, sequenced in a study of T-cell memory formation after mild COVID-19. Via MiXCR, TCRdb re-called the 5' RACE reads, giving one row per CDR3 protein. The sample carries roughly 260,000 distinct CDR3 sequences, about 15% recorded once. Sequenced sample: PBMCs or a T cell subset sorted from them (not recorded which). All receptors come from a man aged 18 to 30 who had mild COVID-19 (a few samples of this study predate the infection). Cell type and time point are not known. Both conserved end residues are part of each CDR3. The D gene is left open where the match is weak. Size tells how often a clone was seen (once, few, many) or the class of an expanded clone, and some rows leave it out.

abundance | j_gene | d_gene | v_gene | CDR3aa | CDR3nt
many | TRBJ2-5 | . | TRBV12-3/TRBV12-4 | CASSEVETQYF | TGTGCCAGCAGTGAGGTGGAGACCCAGTACTTC
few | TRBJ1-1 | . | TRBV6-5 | CASSYSGARNTEAFF | TGTGCCAGCAGTTACTCGGGGGCTCGGAACACTGAAGCTTTCTTT
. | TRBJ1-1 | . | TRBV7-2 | CASSYRETEAFF | TGTGCCAGCAGCTACAGGGAAACTGAAGCTTTCTTT
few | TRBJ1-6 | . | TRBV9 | CASSVESRNSPLHF | TGTGCCAGCAGCGTAGAAAGCCGGAATTCACCCCTCCACTTT
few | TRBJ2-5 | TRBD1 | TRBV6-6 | CASSTPGGRTQYF | TGTGCCAGCAGTACCCCAGGGGGCAGGACCCAGTACTTC
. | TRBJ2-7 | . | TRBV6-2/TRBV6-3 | CASSYSVSISYEQYF | TGTGCCAGCAGTTACTCGGTTTCAATTTCCTACGAGCAGTACTTC
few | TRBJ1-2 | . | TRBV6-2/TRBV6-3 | CASNHRGPGGYTF | TGTGCCAGCAATCACCGGGGGCCTGGGGGCTACACCTTC
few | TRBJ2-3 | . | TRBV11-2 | CASSPPSTPDTQYF | TGTGCCAGCAGCCCGCCGTCGACCCCAGATACGCAGTATTTT
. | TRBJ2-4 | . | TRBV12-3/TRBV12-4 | CASTHGNIQYF | TGTGCCAGCACTCATGGGAACATTCAGTACTTC
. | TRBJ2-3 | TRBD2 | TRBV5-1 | CASSLWGLAGDADTQYF | TGCGCCAGCAGCTTGTGGGGACTAGCGGGGGACGCAGATACGCAGTATTTT